These 16 T cell receptor beta chains originate from one sample sequenced in a study of blood T cell repertoires in COVID-19. Generated by immunoSEQ multiplex PCR, the TCRdb table keeps only in-frame clones and is missing some. Of about 210,000 clones in the sample, about four fifths are singletons; the top ten hold approximately 7.4%. Sequenced: peripheral blood. The receptors originated from a woman between 50 and 59 years old with acute or convalescent COVID-19.

V is TRBV15 and J is TRBJ1-4, with a tentative D call TRBD1 (5 bases). Per germline, CDR1 LNHNV and CDR2 YYDKDF (reference sequence). V dropped 5 bases and J dropped 10 bases, with 23 bases sitting between them. The CDR3 contains 16 residues. The CDR3 bases are TGTGCCACCAGCTCCCACCCGACAGCCTCAAGGGGAAAACTGTTTTTT. Translation: CATSSHPTASRGKLFF. The variable domain in full, with the rest retrieved from reference TRBV15 and TRBJ1-4, is DAMVIQNPRYQVTQFGKPVTLSCSQTLNHNVMYWYQQKSSQAPKLLFHYYDKDFNNEADTPDNFQSRRPNTSFCFLDIRSPGLGDTAMYLCATSSHPTASRGKLFFGSGTQLSVL.

V is TRBV9 and J is TRBJ2-7, with TRBD2 matching 7 bases. Losses at the gene ends were 2 bases for V and 2 bases for J; bases not matched to a gene: 7. The CDR3 has 15 residues. Germline-derived CDR1 and CDR2 are SGDLS and YYNGEE. CDR3 nucleotide sequence: TGTGCCAGCAGCGTCGAGACCGGGACTACCTACGAGCAGTACTTC. As protein: CASSVETGTTYEQYF.

This clone came up a few times. The chain carries TRBV3-1 (or the pseudogene TRBV3-2) and TRBJ1-1; D uncertain. This CDR3 has 15 amino acids. V was pared by 1 base and J by 0 bases, with 9 bases between. Germline V gives CDR1 LGHDT, CDR2 YNNKEL (reference sequence). Here the CDR3 reads CASSQGPTMNTEAFF. The CDR3 nucleotides are TGTGCCAGCAGCCAAGGGCCGACAATGAACACTGAAGCTTTCTTT.

This chain links TRBV27 with TRBJ1-1, with D maybe TRBD1 (5 bases). Germline values: CDR1 MNHEY, CDR2 SMNVEV (reference sequence). V lost 1 base to trimming and J lost 5 bases, with 8 bases between them. The CDR3 sequence is 13 residues long. The CDR3 spells CASSLLGRTEAFF. The CDR3 DNA sequence: TGTGCCAGCAGTTTATTGGGGCGGACTGAAGCTTTCTTT.

The CDR3 DNA reads TGTGCCAGCAAGCAGGAAGACACTGAAGCTTTCTTT. It is translated as CASKQEDTEAFF. The chain is built from TRBV2 and TRBJ1-1; D is ambiguous. Trimming left V 7 bases short and J 3 bases short, with 9 bases between. The germline V gene has CDR1 SNHLY and CDR2 FYNNEI. The CDR3 covers 12 residues.

The CDR3 loop reads CASSARTGALNTEAFF. In nucleotides, the CDR3 is TGTGCCAGCAGCGCCCGGACAGGGGCTTTGAACACTGAAGCTTTCTTT. The chain links TRBV13 to TRBJ1-1; 9 bases fit TRBD1. Germline V CDR1 and CDR2: PRHDT, FYEKMQ (reference sequence). The CDR3 totals 16 residues. Trimming cost V 5 bases and J 0 bases; bases outside gene matches: 7. Together with reference TRBV13 and TRBJ1-1, the CDR3 gives the full variable domain: AAGVIQSPRHLIKEKRETATLKCYPIPRHDTVYWYQQGPGQDPQFLISFYEKMQSDKGSIPDRFSAQQFSDYHSELNMSSLELGDSALYFCASSARTGALNTEAFFGQGTRLTVV.

V usage is TRBV20-1 and J usage is TRBJ2-7; D possibly corresponds to TRBD1 (6 bases). CDR3 length: 12 residues. The V and J ends lost 3 bases and 6 bases respectively, with 12 bases between them. Germline CDR1 is DFQATT and CDR2 is SNEGSKA (reference sequence). The CDR3 region is CSASKTGSEQYF. CDR3 nucleotides: TGCAGTGCTAGTAAAACAGGGAGCGAGCAGTACTTC.

The V call is TRBV4-2, the J call TRBJ2-7; D not certain. The length of the CDR3 is 15 residues. Trimming removed 0 bases at V and 2 bases at J, with 11 bases between. Germline lookup yields CDR1 LGHNA and CDR2 YNFKEQ. CDR3 loop: CASSQDLLSPYEQYF. CDR3 nucleotide sequence: TGTGCCAGCAGCCAAGACCTTCTAAGTCCCTACGAGCAGTACTTC.

This clone was found many times. The chain recombines TRBV7-7 with TRBJ2-7; 8 bases match TRBD1. The germline V gene encodes CDR1 SSHAT and CDR2 FNYEAQ (reference sequence). The CDR3 contains 13 residues. V shed 5 bases, J shed 6 bases, and the junction held 6 bases outside the gene matches. The CDR3 sequence is CASSPTGQVEQYF. The DNA for the CDR3 is TGTGCCAGCAGCCCGACGGGACAGGTCGAGCAGTACTTC.

V usage is TRBV6-5 and J usage is TRBJ2-7; 7 bases agree with TRBD2. This CDR3 region has 16 residues. With V trimmed by 0 bases and J by 0 bases, 5 bases remained unmatched. Germline V gives CDR1 MNHEY, CDR2 SVGAGI. Here the CDR3 DNA reads TGTGCCAGCAGTTACTCGAGGACTAGGAGCTCCTACGAGCAGTACTTC. It codes for CASSYSRTRSSYEQYF.

This clone was counted a few times. V gene TRBV18 combines with J gene TRBJ1-1, with a possible D match to TRBD1 (5 bases). This CDR3 is 13 amino acids long. Germline values: CDR1 KGHSH, CDR2 LQKENI. The V and J ends lost 2 bases and 3 bases respectively, with 7 bases between them. CDR3 in DNA: TGTGCCAGCTCACCAACGGGGGACACTGAAGCTTTCTTT. Translating gives CASSPTGDTEAFF.

The chain joins TRBV7-2 to TRBJ2-7; no definite D call. The germline gives CDR1 SGHTA, CDR2 FQGNSA. This CDR3 is 14 amino acids long. V gave up 1 base and J gave up 2 bases, with 9 bases separating them. The DNA for the CDR3 is TGTGCCAGCAGCTTAGGACTGAAAACCTACGAGCAGTACTTC. Its protein is CASSLGLKTYEQYF.

This chain joins TRBV5-1 and TRBJ2-6; D remains unclear. The CDR3 spans 14 residues. The V and J ends lost 7 bases and 0 bases respectively, with 8 bases between them. Germline-derived CDR1 and CDR2 are SGHRS and YFSETQ. The CDR3 nucleotides are TGCGCCAGCGGGCAGAGCTCTGGGGCCAACGTCCTGACTTTC. Translated: CASGQSSGANVLTF.

The chain recombines TRBV19 with TRBJ1-2, with 9 bases matching TRBD1. Germline V gene sequence: CDR1 LNHDA, CDR2 SQIVND (reference sequence). The ends lost 10 bases at V and 7 bases at J; junction bases unmatched: 22. This CDR3 comprises 17 residues. The CDR3 reads CATTVSGTGSPFGGYTF. The CDR3 nucleotides read TGTGCCACCACGGTCTCGGGGACAGGGTCTCCGTTCGGTGGCTACACCTTC.

This clone has just one count. The CDR3 bases are TGTGCCTGGAGTACAGGGACAGGGACCTACGAGCAGTACTTC. Translated: CAWSTGTGTYEQYF. The rearrangement links TRBV30 to TRBJ2-7; TRBD1 aligns across 9 bases. The CDR3 has 14 residues. V lost 2 bases, J lost 2 bases, and 4 bases stayed unmatched. Looked up from germline, CDR1 is GTSNPN and CDR2 is SVGIG (reference sequence).

The chain is built from TRBV10-2 and TRBJ2-3, with 10 bases lining up with TRBD2. This CDR3 region has 17 residues. V was pared by 3 bases and J by 1 base, with 7 bases of the junction left unmatched. Germline CDR1 and CDR2: WSHSY and SAAADI. CDR3 loop: CASSDEGTSDGTDTQYF. CDR3 sequence (DNA): TGCGCCAGCAGTGATGAGGGGACTAGCGACGGCACAGATACGCAGTATTTT.